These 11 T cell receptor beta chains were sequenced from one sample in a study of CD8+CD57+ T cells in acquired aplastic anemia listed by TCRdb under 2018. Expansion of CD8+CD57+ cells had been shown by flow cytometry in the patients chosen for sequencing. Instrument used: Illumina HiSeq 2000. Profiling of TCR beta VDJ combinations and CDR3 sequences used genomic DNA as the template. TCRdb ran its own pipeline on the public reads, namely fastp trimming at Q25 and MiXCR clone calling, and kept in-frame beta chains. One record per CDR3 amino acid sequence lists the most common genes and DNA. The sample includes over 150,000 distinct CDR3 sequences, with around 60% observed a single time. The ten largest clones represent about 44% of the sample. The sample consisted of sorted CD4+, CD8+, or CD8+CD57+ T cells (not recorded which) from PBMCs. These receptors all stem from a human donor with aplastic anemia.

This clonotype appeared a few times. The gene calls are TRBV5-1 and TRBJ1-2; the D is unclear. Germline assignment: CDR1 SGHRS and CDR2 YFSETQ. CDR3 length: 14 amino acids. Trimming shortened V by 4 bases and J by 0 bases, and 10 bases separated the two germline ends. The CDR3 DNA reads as TGCGCCAGCAGCGCGGAACAGTCTAACTATGGCTACACCTTC. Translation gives CASSAEQSNYGYTF.

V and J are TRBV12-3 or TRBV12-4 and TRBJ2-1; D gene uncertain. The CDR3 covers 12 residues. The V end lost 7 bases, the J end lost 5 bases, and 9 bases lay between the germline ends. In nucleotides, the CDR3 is TGTGCCAGCATGAAGCAGGACAATGAGCAGTTCTTC. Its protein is CASMKQDNEQFF.

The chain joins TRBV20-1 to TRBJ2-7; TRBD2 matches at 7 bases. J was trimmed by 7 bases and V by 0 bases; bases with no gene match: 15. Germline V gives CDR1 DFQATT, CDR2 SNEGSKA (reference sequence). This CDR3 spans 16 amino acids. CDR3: CSARDSAGARPREQYF. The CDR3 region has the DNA TGCAGTGCTAGAGATTCCGCGGGAGCCCGCCCCCGGGAGCAGTACTTC.

The CDR3 here is CASSCSFPDRDGYTF. The CDR3 nucleotides are TGTGCCAGCAGTTGCTCGTTCCCGGACAGGGATGGCTACACCTTC. V is TRBV7-3 and J is TRBJ1-6, with 8 nucleotides matching TRBD1. The end of the DNA aligns better with TRBJ1-2, so the J call may be wrong. CDR1 and CDR2 from the germline V gene are SGHTA and FQGTGA. The length of the CDR3 is 15 residues.

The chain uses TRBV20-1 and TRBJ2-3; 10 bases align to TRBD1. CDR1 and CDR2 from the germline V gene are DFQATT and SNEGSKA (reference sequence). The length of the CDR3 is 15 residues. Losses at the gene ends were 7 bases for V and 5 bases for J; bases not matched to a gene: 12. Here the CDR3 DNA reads TGCAGTGTTCAGGCAGGGACAGGGGTTATAGATACGCAGTATTTT. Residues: CSVQAGTGVIDTQYF.

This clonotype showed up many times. CDR3 amino acids: CASSLGSQGAGEQYF. The CDR3 DNA reads as TGTGCCAGCAGTTTAGGTTCCCAGGGAGCGGGCGAGCAGTACTTC. The V and J genes are TRBV12-3 or TRBV12-4 and TRBJ2-7; perhaps TRBD2 as D (6 bases). Trimming removed 1 base at V and 6 bases at J, with 16 bases between. This CDR3 is 15 amino acids long.

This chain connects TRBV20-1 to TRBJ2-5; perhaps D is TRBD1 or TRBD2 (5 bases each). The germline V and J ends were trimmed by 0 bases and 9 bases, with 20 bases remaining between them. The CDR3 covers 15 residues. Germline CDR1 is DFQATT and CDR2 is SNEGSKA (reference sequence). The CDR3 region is CSARDLMGERVPQYF. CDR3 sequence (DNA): TGCAGTGCTAGAGATTTGATGGGGGAGAGGGTGCCCCAGTACTTC.

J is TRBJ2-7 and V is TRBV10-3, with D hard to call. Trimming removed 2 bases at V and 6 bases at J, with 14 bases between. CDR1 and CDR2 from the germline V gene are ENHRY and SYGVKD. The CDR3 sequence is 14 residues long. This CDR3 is CAISETPRGPEQYF. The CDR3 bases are TGTGCCATCAGTGAGACTCCTCGAGGCCCCGAGCAGTACTTC.

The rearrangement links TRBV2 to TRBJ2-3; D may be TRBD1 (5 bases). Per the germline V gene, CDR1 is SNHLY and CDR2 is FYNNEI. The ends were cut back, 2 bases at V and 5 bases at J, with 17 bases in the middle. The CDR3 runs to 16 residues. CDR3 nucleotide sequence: TGTGCCAGCAGTGAACCACAGGCACCAACCAAAGATACGCAGTATTTT. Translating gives CASSEPQAPTKDTQYF.

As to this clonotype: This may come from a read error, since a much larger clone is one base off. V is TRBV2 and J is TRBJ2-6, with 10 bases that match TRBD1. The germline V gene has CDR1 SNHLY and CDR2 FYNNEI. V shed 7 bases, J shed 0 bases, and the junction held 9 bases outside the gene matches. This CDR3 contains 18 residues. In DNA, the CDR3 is TGTGCCAGCAACCGACGACAGGGGGCCGACTCTGGGGCCAACGTCCTGACTTTC. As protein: CASNRRQGADSGANVLTF. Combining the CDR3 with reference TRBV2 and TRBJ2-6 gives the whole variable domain EPEVTQTPSHQVTQMGQEVILRCVPISNHLYFYWYRQILGQKVEFLVSFYNNEISEKSEIFDDQFSVERPDGSNFTLKIRSTKLEDSAMYFCASNRRQGADSGANVLTFGAGSRLTVL.

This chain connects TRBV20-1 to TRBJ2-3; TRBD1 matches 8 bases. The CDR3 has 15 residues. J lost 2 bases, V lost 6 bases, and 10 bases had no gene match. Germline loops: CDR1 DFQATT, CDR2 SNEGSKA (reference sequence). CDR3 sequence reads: CSAPGQGYHTDTQYF. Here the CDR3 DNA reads TGCAGTGCCCCTGGACAGGGTTACCACACAGATACGCAGTATTTT.